This T cell receptor beta chain was captured by sequencing in a study of PD-L1 blockade in urothelial cancer. Looking at the study overall: Blood was analyzed 3 weeks (second dose) and 6 weeks after treatment start. Median T cell yield from blood was 130,000 to 150,000. General study findings and limits: For durable-benefit patients, tumor-associated blood clones expanded more at 3 weeks.

As concerns this clone: As yet, its antigen is unknown.

The assay was immunoSEQ multiplex PCR, and TCRdb's table has in-frame clones only and misses some. The sample has about 120,000 clones; around 89% are singletons. CDR1 and CDR2 (germline): MNHEY, SMNVEV (reference sequence). V shed 6 bases and J 0 bases; nucleotides not matched to a gene: 9. CDR3 length: 16 amino acids. Time point given: peripheral blood 6 weeks after treatment start. Patients suffered from locally advanced or metastatic urothelial carcinoma. The TCR originated in a man between 60 and 75 years old with urothelial cancer. V is TRBV27 and J is TRBJ2-3; 7 bases are shared with TRBD2. Specimen: PBMCs, collected around atezolizumab (anti-PD-L1) treatment. Here the CDR3 reads CASRRRLAGSTDTQYF. DNA for the CDR3: TGTGCCAGCAGACGACGACTAGCCGGTAGCACAGATACGCAGTATTTT.